This T cell receptor (beta chain) was identified during a study of blood T cell repertoires in COVID-19. The authors' processing: Amplifying reference gene primers gave estimates of nucleated cell counts. The table came from immunoSEQ multiplex PCR; TCRdb's copy has only in-frame clones and leaves some out. From that table come the V and J calls and clone size; the DNA was used to work out D and trimming. The table lists 150,000 to 190,000 clones, 75% to 90% of them singletons. Germline V gene data show CDR1 as SGDLS and CDR2 as YYNGEE. V lost 0 bases to trimming and J lost 0 bases, with 4 bases between them. The CDR3 has 13 residues.

This sequence joins TRBV9 and TRBJ2-7, with D uncertain. The receptor was isolated from a woman aged 40 to 50 with acute or convalescent COVID-19. Specimen: peripheral blood. The CDR3 DNA sequence: TGTGCCAGCAGCGTAGGTAGCTCCTACGAGCAGTACTTC. Its protein is CASSVGSSYEQYF.